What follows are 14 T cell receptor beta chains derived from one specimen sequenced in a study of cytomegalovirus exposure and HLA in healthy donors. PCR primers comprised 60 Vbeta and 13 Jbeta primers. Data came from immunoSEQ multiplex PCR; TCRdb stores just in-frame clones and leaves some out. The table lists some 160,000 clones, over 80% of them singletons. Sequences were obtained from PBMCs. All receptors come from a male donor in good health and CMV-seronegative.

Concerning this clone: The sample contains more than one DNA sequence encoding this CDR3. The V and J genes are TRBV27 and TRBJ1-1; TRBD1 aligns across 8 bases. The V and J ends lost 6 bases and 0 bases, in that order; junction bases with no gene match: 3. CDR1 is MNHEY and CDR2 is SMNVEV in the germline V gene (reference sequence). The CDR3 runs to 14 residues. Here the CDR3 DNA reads TGTGCCAGCAGCCTGGGACAGGTGAACACTGAAGCTTTCTTT. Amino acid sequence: CASSLGQVNTEAFF.

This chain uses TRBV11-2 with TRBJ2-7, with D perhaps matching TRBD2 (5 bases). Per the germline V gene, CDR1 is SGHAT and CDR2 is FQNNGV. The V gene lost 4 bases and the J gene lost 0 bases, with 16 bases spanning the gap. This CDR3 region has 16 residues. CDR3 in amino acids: CASSSGRKGSSYEQYF. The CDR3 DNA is TGTGCCAGCAGCTCCGGACGGAAAGGGAGCTCCTACGAGCAGTACTTC.

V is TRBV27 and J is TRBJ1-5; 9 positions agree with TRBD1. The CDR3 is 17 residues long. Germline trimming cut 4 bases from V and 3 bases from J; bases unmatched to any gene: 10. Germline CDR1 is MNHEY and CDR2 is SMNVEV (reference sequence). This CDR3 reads CASSYSAGTGFNQPQHF. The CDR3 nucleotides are TGTGCCAGCAGTTATTCCGCCGGGACAGGGTTCAATCAGCCCCAGCATTTT.

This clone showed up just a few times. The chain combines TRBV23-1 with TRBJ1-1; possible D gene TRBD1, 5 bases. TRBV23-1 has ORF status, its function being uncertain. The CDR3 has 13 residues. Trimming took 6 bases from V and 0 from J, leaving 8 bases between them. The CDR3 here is CASRTVMNTEAFF. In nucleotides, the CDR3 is TGCGCCAGCAGGACAGTCATGAACACTGAAGCTTTCTTT.

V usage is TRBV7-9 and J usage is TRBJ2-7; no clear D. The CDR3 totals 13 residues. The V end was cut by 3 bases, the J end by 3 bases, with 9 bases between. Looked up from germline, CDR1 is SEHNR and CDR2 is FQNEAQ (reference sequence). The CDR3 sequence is CASSFGQFYEQYF. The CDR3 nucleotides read TGTGCCAGCAGCTTTGGGCAGTTCTACGAGCAGTACTTC.

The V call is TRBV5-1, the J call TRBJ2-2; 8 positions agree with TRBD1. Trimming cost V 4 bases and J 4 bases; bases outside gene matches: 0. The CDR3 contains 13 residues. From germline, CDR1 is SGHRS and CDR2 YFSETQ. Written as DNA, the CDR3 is TGCGCCAGCAGCGGGACAGGCACCGGGGAGCTGTTTTTT. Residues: CASSGTGTGELFF. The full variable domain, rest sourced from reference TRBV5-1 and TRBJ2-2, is KAGVTQTPRYLIKTRGQQVTLSCSPISGHRSVSWYQQTPGQGLQFLFEYFSETQRNKGNFPGRFSGRQFSNSRSEMNVSTLELGDSALYLCASSGTGTGELFFGEGSRLTVL.

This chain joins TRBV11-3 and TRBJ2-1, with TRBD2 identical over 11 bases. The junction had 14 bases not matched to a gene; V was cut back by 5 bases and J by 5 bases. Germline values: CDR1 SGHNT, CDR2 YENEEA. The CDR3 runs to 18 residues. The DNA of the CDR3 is TGTGCCAGCAGCCTGACGTTTATAGCGGGAGGGCCCGACAATGAGCAGTTCTTC. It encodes CASSLTFIAGGPDNEQFF. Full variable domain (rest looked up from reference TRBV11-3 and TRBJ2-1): EAGVVQSPRYKIIEKKQPVAFWCNPISGHNTLYWYLQNLGQGPELLIRYENEEAVDDSQLPKDRFSAERLKGVDSTLKIQPAELGDSAVYLCASSLTFIAGGPDNEQFFGPGTRLTVL.

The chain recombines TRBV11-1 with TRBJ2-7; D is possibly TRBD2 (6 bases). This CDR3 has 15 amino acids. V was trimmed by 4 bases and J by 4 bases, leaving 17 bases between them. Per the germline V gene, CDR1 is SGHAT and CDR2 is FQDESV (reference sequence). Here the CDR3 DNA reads TGTGCCAGCAGCTCGAACCCGGGACTTCAGTACGAGCAGTACTTC. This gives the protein CASSSNPGLQYEQYF.

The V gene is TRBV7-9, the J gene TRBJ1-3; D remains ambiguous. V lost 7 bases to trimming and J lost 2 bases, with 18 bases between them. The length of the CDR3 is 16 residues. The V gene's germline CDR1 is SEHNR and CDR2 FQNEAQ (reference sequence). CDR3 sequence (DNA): TGTGCCAGCACTGGAACGGGAATGCCTACTGGAAACACCATATATTTT. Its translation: CASTGTGMPTGNTIYF.

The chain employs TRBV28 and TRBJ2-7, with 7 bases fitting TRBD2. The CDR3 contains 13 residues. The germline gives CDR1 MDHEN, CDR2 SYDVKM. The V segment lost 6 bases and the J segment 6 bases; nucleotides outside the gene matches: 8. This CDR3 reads CASRQGRLAEQYF. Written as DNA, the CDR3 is TGTGCCAGCAGGCAAGGCCGACTAGCCGAGCAGTACTTC.

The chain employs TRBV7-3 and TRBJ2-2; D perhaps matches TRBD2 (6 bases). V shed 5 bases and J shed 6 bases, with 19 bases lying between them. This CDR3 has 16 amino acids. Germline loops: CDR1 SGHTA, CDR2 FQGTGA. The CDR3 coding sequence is TGTGCCAGCAGCCCAGGGCCCGGGGGTAACGCCGGGGAGCTGTTTTTT. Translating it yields CASSPGPGGNAGELFF.

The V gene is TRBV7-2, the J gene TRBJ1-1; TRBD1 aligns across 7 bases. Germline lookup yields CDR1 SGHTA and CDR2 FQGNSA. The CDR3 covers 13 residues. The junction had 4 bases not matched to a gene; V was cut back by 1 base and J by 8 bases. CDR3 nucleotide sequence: TGTGCCAGCAGCTTAGGGGGGACAGCGGAAGCTTTCTTT. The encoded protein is CASSLGGTAEAFF.

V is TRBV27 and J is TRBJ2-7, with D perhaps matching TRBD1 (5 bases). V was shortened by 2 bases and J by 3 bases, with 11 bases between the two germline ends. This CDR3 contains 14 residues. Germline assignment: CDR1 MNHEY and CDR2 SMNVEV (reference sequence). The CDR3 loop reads CASSLTGQRYEQYF. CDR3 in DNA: TGTGCCAGCAGTTTAACCGGACAACGCTACGAGCAGTACTTC.

In nucleotides, the CDR3 is TGTGCCAGCAGTTCGGGACTGTGGAATCAGCCCCAGCATTTT. Protein: CASSSGLWNQPQHF. V and J are TRBV27 and TRBJ1-5; D is possibly TRBD1 (5 bases). V was clipped by 4 bases and J by 4 bases, with 11 bases between them. This CDR3 contains 14 residues. CDR1 MNHEY and CDR2 SMNVEV come from the germline V gene (reference sequence).